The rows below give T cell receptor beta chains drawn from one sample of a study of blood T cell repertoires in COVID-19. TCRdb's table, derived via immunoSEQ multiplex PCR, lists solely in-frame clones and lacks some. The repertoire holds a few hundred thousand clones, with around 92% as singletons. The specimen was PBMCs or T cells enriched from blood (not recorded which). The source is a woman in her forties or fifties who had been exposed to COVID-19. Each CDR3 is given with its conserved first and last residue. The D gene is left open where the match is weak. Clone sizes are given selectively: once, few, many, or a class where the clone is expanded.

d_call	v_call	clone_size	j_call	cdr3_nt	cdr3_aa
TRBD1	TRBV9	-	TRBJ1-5	TGTGCCAGCAGCGCTAAGACAGGGTCCGACCGACATAGCAATCAGCCCCAGCATTTT	CASSAKTGSDRHSNQPQHF
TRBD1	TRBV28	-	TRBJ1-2	TGTGCCAGCAGTCCCCTCACCGGGACAGGGTACCATGGCTACACCTTC	CASSPLTGTGYHGYTF
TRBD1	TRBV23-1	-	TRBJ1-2	TGCGCCAGCACTCCAAACAGCAGGGGGGAGATCTATGGCTACACCTTC	CASTPNSRGEIYGYTF
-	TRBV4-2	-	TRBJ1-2	TGTGCCAGCAGCCAAGATAAGGGGGTCTCGGGCTACACCTTC	CASSQDKGVSGYTF
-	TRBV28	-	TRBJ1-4	TGTGCCAGCAGCTCTCCGGGACTAGGGAATGAAAAACTGTTTTTT	CASSSPGLGNEKLFF
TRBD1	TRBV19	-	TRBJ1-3	TGTGCCAGTAGTATCGGTGTCAGGGGGCGAATTGGAAACACCATATATTTT	CASSIGVRGRIGNTIYF
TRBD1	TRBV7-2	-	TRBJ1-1	TGTGCCAGCAGCAAGCGGGACAGGGTTGCGGCTTTCTTT	CASSKRDRVAAFF
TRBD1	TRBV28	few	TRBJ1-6	TGTGCCAGCGGGACAGCAAATTCACCCCTCCACTTT	CASGTANSPLHF
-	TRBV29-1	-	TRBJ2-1	TGCAGCGCCGCGGCCTACAATGAGCAGTTCTTC	CSAAAYNEQFF
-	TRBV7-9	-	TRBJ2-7	TGTGCCAGCAGCTTAGTGGCGGGGAACTACGAGCAGTACTTC	CASSLVAGNYEQYF
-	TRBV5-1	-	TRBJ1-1	TGCGCCAGCAGCTTGGAACCGACACAACCCACTGAAGCTTTCTTT	CASSLEPTQPTEAFF
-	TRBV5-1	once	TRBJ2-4	TGCGCCAGCAGCATTGACCCTACCCGGGACATTCAGTACTTC	CASSIDPTRDIQYF
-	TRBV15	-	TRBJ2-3	TGTGCCACCAGCAGTGTATCCCCGGGCACAGATACGCAGTATTTT	CATSSVSPGTDTQYF
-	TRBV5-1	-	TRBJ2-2	TGCGCCAGCAGCTTGTTTGGAGAGAACACCGGGGAGCTGTTTTTT	CASSLFGENTGELFF
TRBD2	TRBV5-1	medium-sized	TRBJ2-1	TGCGCCAGCAGCTTGGAGGCTAGCGGGAGCTCCTACAATGAGCAGTTCTTC	CASSLEASGSSYNEQFF
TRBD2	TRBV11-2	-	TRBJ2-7	TGTGCCAGCAGCTTAGCCCGGGGGGGGACGGGCGAGCAGTACTTC	CASSLARGGTGEQYF
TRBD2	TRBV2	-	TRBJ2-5	TGTGCCAGCAGACAAAGACTAGCGGGGGGTTCGGAGACCCAGTACTTC	CASRQRLAGGSETQYF
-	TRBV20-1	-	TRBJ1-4	TGCAGTGCTAGTAGAGGATCAACTAATGAAAAACTGTTTTTT	CSASRGSTNEKLFF
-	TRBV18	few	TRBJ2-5	TGTGCCAGCTCACCAGGTCAGGGTGGAGAGACCCAGTACTTC	CASSPGQGGETQYF
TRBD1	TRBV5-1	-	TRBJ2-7	TGCGCCAGCAGCTCGGACAGGGGGTCCTACGAGCAGTACTTC	CASSSDRGSYEQYF
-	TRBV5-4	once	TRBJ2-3	TGTGCCAGCAGCTTCGTGGCCGATACGCAGTATTTT	CASSFVADTQYF
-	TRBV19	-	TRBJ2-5	TGTGCCAGTAGTTGGTCAGGGTTGGAGACCCAGTACTTC	CASSWSGLETQYF